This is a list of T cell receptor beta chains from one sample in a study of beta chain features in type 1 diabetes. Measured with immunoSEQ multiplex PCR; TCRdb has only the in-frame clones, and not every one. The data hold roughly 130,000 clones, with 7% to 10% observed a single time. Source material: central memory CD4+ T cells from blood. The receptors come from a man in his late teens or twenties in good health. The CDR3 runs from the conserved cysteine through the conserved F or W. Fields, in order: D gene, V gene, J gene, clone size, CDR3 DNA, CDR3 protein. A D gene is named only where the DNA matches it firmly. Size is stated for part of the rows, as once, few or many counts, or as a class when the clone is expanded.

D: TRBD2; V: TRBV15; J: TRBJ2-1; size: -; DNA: TGTGCCACCAGCAGAGGGGCGGACTCCCGGGGGGTGAATGAGCAGTTCTTC; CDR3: CATSRGADSRGVNEQFF
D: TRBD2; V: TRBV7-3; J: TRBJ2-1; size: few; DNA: TGTGCCAGCAGCTCCCAGCGGGGGGCGGGGAATGAGCAGTTCTTC; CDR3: CASSSQRGAGNEQFF
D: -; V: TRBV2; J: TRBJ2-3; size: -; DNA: TGTGCCAGCAGTGAAGGAGGTGGCACAGATACGCAGTATTTT; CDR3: CASSEGGGTDTQYF
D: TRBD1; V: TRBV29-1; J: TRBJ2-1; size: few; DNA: TGCAGCGTTGATGGGCAGGGGGCGGATGAGCAGTTCTTC; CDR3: CSVDGQGADEQFF
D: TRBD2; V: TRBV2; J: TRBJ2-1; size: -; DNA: TGTGCCAGCAAGGGCGGGGGGGCTGTGTATGAGCAGTTCTTC; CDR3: CASKGGGAVYEQFF
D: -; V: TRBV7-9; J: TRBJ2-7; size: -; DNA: TGTGCCAGCAGCTTAGCGACAAAAAACTACGAGCAGTACTTC; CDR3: CASSLATKNYEQYF
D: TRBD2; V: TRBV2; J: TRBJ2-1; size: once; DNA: TGTGCCAGCAGGGGAGGGCTTACCTACAATGAGCAGTTCTTC; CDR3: CASRGGLTYNEQFF
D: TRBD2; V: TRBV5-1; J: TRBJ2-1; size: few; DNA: TGCGCCAGCAGCTTGGCCCAGACTAGCCTGGCCAATGAGCAGTTCTTC; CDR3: CASSLAQTSLANEQFF
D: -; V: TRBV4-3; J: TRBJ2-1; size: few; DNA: TGCGCCAGCAGCCAAGATTTCCGGGGGAGTGGTGAGCAGTTCTTC; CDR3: CASSQDFRGSGEQFF
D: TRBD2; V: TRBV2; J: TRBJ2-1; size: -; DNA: TGTGCCAGCAGTGAGAGGACTAGCGGGGGGGTCTTTAGCTCCTACAATGAGCAGTTCTTC; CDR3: CASSERTSGGVFSSYNEQFF
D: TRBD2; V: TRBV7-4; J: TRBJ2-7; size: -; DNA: TGTGCCAGCAGCTTAGCCTCTAGCGGGGGTACCGACGAGCAGTACTTC; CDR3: CASSLASSGGTDEQYF
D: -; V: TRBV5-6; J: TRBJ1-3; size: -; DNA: TGTGCCAGCAGCTTAACAGGGCTTGGAAACACCATATATTTT; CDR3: CASSLTGLGNTIYF
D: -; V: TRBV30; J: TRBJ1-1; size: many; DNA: TGTGCCTGGAGTAAAAGACAGGTGGGCACTGAAGCTTTCTTT; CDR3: CAWSKRQVGTEAFF
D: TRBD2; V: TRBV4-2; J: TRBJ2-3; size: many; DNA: TGTGCCAGCAGCCAACGGTTAGCGGGGGTAGGCACAGATACGCAGTATTTT; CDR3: CASSQRLAGVGTDTQYF
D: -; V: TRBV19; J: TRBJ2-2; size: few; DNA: TGTGCCAGTAGTAGGCGGGAGAACACCGGGGAGCTGTTTTTT; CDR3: CASSRRENTGELFF
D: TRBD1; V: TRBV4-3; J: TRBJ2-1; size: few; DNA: TGCGCCAGCAGCCAAGATATCAGGGGGCTTTACAATGAGCAGTTCTTC; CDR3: CASSQDIRGLYNEQFF
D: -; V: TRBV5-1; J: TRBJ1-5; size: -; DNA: TGCGCCAGCAGAGTGACAGATAGCAATCAGCCCCAGCATTTT; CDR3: CASRVTDSNQPQHF
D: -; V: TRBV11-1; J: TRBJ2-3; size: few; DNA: TGTGCCAGCAGCAAAAACAGGGAGGATACGCAGTATTTT; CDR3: CASSKNREDTQYF
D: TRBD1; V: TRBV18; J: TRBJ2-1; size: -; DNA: TGTGCCAGCTCACACCGGGACAGGGGTGAGAGGGAGCAGTTCTTC; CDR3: CASSHRDRGEREQFF
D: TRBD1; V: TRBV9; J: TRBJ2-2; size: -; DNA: TGTGCCAGCAGCGTCAGGACAGGGATTTCTACCGGGGAGCTGTTTTTT; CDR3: CASSVRTGISTGELFF
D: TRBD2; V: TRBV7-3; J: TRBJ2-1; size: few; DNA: TGTGCCAGCAGCTTAGGGACTAGCGGGGTTCGTGAGCAGTTCTTC; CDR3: CASSLGTSGVREQFF
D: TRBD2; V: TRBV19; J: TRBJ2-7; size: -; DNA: TGTGCCAGTAGTCCCCGCCGGGGGGGATCGAGCTCCTACGAGCAGTACTTC; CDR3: CASSPRRGGSSSYEQYF
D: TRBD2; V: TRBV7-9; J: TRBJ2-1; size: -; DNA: TGTGCCAGCAGCGGTGTACTAGCGGGGGGGCCGTCCTACAATGAGCAGTTCTTC; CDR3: CASSGVLAGGPSYNEQFF
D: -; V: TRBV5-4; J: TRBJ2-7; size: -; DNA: TGTGCCAGCAGATCAGACAGCTACGAGCAGTACTTC; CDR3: CASRSDSYEQYF
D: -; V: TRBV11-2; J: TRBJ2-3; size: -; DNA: TGTGCCAGCAGCCCCCGACGGGGTCACTATTGGGATACGCAGTATTTT; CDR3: CASSPRRGHYWDTQYF
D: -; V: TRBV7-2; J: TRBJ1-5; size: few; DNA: TGTGCCAGCAGCTTAATTTCCGGGCAGCCCCAGCATTTT; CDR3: CASSLISGQPQHF
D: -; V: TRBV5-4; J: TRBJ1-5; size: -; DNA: TGTGCCAGCAGCGGGGACATCAATCAGCCCCAGCATTTT; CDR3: CASSGDINQPQHF
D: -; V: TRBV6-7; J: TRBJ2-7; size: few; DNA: TGTGCCAGCAGTTACCCCCGGTCGGAGACGGGGGAGCAGTACTTC; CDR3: CASSYPRSETGEQYF
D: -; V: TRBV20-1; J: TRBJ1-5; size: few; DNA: TGCAGTGCCAGCGGAGAGCATTTT; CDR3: CSASGEHF
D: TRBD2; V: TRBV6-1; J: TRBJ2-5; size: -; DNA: TGTGCCAGCAGTGCGGGACTAGCGGGGGGACAAGAGACCCAGTACTTC; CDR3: CASSAGLAGGQETQYF
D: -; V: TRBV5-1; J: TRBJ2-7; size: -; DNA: TGCGCCAGCAGCTTGACCCTGAGCTCCTACGAGCAGTACTTC; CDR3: CASSLTLSSYEQYF
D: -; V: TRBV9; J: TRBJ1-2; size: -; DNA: TGTGCCAGCAGCTCCAGGAGGAGGCAGGCCTATGGCTACACCTTC; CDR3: CASSSRRRQAYGYTF
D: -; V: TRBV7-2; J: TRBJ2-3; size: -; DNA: TGTGCCAGCAGCGGGGGGACGAATACGCAGTATTTT; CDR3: CASSGGTNTQYF
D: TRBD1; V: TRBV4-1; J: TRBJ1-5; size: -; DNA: TGCGCCAGCAGCACTACAGGGGATCGACAGCCCCAGCATTTT; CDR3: CASSTTGDRQPQHF
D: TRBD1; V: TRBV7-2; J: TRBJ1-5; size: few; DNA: TGTGCCAGCAGCATAACAGGGGGCGCGGGGCAGCCCCAGCATTTT; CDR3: CASSITGGAGQPQHF
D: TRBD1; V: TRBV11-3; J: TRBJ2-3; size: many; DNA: TGTGCCAGCAGCTTAGGGGACAGGCCAGATACGCAGTATTTT; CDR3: CASSLGDRPDTQYF
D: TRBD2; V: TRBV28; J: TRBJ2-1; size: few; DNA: TGTGCCAGCAGTCTTACTTACGCTAGCGGGGGTGAGTTCTTC; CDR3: CASSLTYASGGEFF
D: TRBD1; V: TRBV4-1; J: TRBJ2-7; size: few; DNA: TGCGCCAGCAGCCAAGAAGGGACAGGGGGTCCCTACGAGCAGTACTTC; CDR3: CASSQEGTGGPYEQYF
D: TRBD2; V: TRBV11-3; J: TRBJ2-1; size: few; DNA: TGTGCCAGCAGCGGGGGGACTAGCGGGGGGGCTAAGAGCTCCTACAATGAGCAGTTCTTC; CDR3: CASSGGTSGGAKSSYNEQFF
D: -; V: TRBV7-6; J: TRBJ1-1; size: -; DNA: TGTGCCAGCAGCTTAAACCTATTGTCGGACACTGAAGCTTTCTTT; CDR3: CASSLNLLSDTEAFF
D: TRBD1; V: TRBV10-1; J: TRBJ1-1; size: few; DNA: TGCGCCAGCAGTGACCCAGGGGGCACTGAAGCTTTCTTT; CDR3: CASSDPGGTEAFF
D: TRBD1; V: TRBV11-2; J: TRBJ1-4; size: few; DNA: TGTGCCAGCAGCTTACAACCGGGACAGCCTAATGAAAAACTGTTTTTT; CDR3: CASSLQPGQPNEKLFF
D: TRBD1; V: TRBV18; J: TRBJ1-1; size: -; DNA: TGTGCCAGCTCAGCCATGGACAGGGGGGACACTGAAGCTTTCTTT; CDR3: CASSAMDRGDTEAFF
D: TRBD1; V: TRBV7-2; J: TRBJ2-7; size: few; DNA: TGTGCCAGCAGTCAAACAGGGGGAGGCCCCTACGAGCAGTACTTC; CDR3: CASSQTGGGPYEQYF
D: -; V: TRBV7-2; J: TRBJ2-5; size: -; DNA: TGTGCCAGCAGCTCCGGACAGATAGAGACCCAGTACTTC; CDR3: CASSSGQIETQYF
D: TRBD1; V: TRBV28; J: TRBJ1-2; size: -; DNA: TGTGCCAGCACCATTAGACAGGGAGGTGGCTACACCTTC; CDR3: CASTIRQGGGYTF
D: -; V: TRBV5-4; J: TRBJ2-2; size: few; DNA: TGTGCCAGCAGCTTTGCGGGGGCAAACACCGGGGAGCTGTTTTTT; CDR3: CASSFAGANTGELFF
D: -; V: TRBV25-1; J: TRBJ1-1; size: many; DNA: TGTGCCAGCAGTGGCACAGGGATAGGTGAAGCTTTCTTT; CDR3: CASSGTGIGEAFF
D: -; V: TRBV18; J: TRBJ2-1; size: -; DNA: TGTGCCAGCTCACCGAGCTCCTACAATGAGCAGTTCTTC; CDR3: CASSPSSYNEQFF
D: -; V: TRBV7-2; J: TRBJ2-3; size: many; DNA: TGTGCCAGCAGCTTAGTTGGTAGCGGAACGCAGTATTTT; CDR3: CASSLVGSGTQYF
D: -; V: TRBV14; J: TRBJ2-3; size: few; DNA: TGTGCCAGCAGCGAGGAGGATACGCAGTATTTT; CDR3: CASSEEDTQYF
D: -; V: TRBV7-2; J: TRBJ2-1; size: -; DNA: TGTGCCAGCAGCCTTCAGGGACTTTACAATGAGCAGTTCTTC; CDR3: CASSLQGLYNEQFF